Below, one T cell receptor (beta chain) is given with its context. This clone was seen repeatedly, ten times or more. The specificity of this receptor is unknown. The read comes to an end 3 residues before the CDR3 does, leaving the germline J gene to fill in the end. The data belong to a study of T cell clonality in common variable immunodeficiency (dated by TCRdb to the mid-2010s). Study-level results and caveats: Correlations of repertoire features with clinical complications were constrained by heterogeneity among patients within the CVID cohort. CVID TCRbeta sequences reportedly showed fewer deletions and N-nucleotide insertions and lacked highly modified clones with 13 or more V deletions. CVID subjects shared fewer TCRbeta clones with each other than healthy controls did (p < 0.0001). According to the authors, finding the cause of the higher clonality in CVID would require sequencing the repertoires of T cell subpopulations. Even though DNA input was equal, the average per sample came to about 81,820 unique sequences for controls compared with some 29,000 for CVID samples. Compared with healthy controls, CVID subjects showed increased TCRbeta clonality (t-test p = 0.018), a feature most characteristic of about a third of subjects.

Most of the CVID patients and most of the healthy controls were of Caucasian heritage. Heparinized peripheral whole blood samples of about 5 to 8 ml were collected from each donor. Genomic DNA from adults with common variable immune deficiency (CVID) and from healthy adult controls was used for sequencing of TCRbeta CDR3 repertoires. A total of roughly 22 healthy adult volunteers (12 female and around 10 male; age range about 20 to 66 years, mean age approximately 35) were included in the control group. Diluted blood was density-centrifuged over Hypaque 1077 or Ficoll-Paque to isolate peripheral blood mononuclear cells. Genomic DNA was extracted from unsorted mononuclear cells by Qiagen column purification or by a centrifugation-based method. The CDR1 and CDR2 encoded by the germline V gene (reference sequence) are SEHNR and FQNEAQ. Including the terminal cysteine and phenylalanine, the CDR3 comprises 14 residues. Part of the CDR3 DNA is given, 33 bases translated from base 1. Trimming takes 2 bases off V and 7 bases off J; junction bases not matched to a gene: 3.

For sequencing, equivalent amounts of genomic DNA were input from CVID and control samples. For every sample, a 60 bp segment covering the rearranged TCRbeta CDR3 region was amplified and then sequenced. TCRbeta amplification used the immunoSEQ assay, a bias-corrected multiplex PCR with high-throughput sequencing. As for how the authors treated the data: Every unique nucleotide sequence was considered a clone and was annotated with V, D and J genes, copy number and frequency. Sequences were labeled productive if in frame, and non-productive if out of frame or containing stop codons. As previously described, clonality was computed from Shannon's entropy. The predicted amino acid sequences of productive clones were used to derive mean CDR3 Kyte-Doolittle hydropathy. Hierarchical clustering of scaled V gene usage was performed with the R hclust function using Manhattan distance and complete linkage. Sharing of clones by CDR3 amino acid sequence was evaluated by resampling 12 repertoires per group over 100 rounds. The repertoires were searched for around 75 published EBV-specific and fewer than 250 published CMV-specific TCRbeta sequences. A couple of CVID samples yielding fewer than 10,000 sequences were excluded from analysis, leaving approximately 40 CVID repertoires. TCRdb stores this immuneACCESS table with in-frame sequences only. Part of the clones is absent; in the studies checked, under half of the shortfall reflects unresolved V genes, and no reason is known for the rest. The D gene and trimming were derived from the DNA, and the V and J assignments and clone size from that table. Across this sample, around 45,000 clones were tabulated and none appeared just once. The biggest ten clones account for roughly a tenth of the sample.

Sequencing was performed on peripheral blood mononuclear cells. This TCR was sampled from a person aged 18 to 70 in good health. Recombination connected TRBV7-9 to TRBJ1-4, and 8 junction bases match TRBD1. Incomplete CDR3 DNA: TGTGCCAGCAGCTTAACACAGGGGGGTGAAAAA. Its coded protein is CASSLTQGGEK. The full CDR3 protein is CASSLTQGGEKLFF.